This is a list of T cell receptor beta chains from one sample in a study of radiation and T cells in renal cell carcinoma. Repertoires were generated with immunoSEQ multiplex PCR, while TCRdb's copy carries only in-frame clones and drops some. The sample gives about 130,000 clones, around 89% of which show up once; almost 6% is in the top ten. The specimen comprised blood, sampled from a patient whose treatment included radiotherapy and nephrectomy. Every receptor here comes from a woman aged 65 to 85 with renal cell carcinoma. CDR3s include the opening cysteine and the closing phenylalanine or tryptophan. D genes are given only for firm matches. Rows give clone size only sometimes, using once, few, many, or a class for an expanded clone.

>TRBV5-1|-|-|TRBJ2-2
CASSLVPAGNTGELFF
TGCGCCAGCAGCTTGGTCCCGGCAGGGAACACCGGGGAGCTGTTTTTT
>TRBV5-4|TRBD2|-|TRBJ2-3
CASSALAGDTQYF
TGTGCCAGCAGCGCCCTAGCGGGGGATACGCAGTATTTT
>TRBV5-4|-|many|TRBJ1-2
CASSLGQTYGYTF
TGTGCCAGCAGCTTGGGGCAGACCTATGGCTACACCTTC
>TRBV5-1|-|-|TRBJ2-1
CASSIQAKENNEQFF
TGCGCCAGCAGCATTCAGGCGAAAGAGAACAATGAGCAGTTCTTC
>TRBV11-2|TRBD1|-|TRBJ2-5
CASSPTGAQETQYF
TGTGCCAGCAGCCCGACAGGGGCTCAAGAGACCCAGTACTTC
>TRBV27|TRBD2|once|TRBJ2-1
CASQGSGTYNEQFF
TGTGCCAGCCAGGGTAGCGGGACCTACAATGAGCAGTTCTTC
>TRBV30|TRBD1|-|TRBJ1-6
CAWSVGQGSNSPLHF
TGTGCCTGGAGTGTAGGACAGGGCTCGAATTCACCCCTCCACTTT
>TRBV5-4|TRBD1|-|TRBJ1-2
CASSYTGTGEGYGYTF
TGTGCCAGCAGCTACACCGGGACAGGGGAGGGCTATGGCTACACCTTC
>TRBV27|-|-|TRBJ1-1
CASSIQPLTEAFF
TGTGCCAGCAGCATCCAGCCGCTCACTGAAGCTTTCTTT
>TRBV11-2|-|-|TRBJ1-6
CASSTASISVRSPLHF
TGTGCCAGCAGCACAGCTAGTATAAGCGTTAGGTCACCCCTCCACTTT
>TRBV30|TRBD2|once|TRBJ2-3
CAWSVIKAGAGDTQYF
TGTGCCTGGAGTGTTATAAAAGCGGGGGCGGGAGATACGCAGTATTTT
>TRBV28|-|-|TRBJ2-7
CASSLLGSVTYEQYF
TGTGCCAGCAGTTTACTTGGATCAGTTACCTACGAGCAGTACTTC
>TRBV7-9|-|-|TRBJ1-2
CASSLALVSYTF
TGTGCCAGCAGCTTAGCGCTTGTGAGCTACACCTTC
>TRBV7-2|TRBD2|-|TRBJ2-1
CASSPEGTSPASEQFF
TGTGCCAGCAGCCCCGAAGGGACTAGCCCAGCGAGTGAGCAGTTCTTC
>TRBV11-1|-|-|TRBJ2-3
CASSSYGESTDTQYF
TGTGCCAGCAGCTCCTACGGGGAGAGCACAGATACGCAGTATTTT
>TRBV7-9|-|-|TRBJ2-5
CASSLAAEWDIQETQYF
TGTGCCAGCAGCTTAGCGGCGGAGTGGGACATACAAGAGACCCAGTACTTC
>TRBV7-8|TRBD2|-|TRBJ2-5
CASSLARRGGLETQYF
TGTGCCAGCAGCTTAGCGCGGCGGGGGGGCCTGGAGACCCAGTACTTC
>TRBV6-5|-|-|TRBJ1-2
CASGAGNYGYTF
TGTGCCTCTGGGGCGGGAAACTATGGCTACACCTTC
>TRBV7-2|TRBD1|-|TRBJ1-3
CASSSPTGLNRNTIYF
TGTGCCAGCAGCTCACCGACAGGGTTAAACAGAAACACCATATATTTT
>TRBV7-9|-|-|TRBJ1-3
CASSLGGLSGNTIYF
TGTGCCAGCAGCTTAGGAGGTCTCTCTGGAAACACCATATATTTT
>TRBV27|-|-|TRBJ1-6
CASSDYRDSPLHF
TGTGCCAGCAGTGACTACAGGGATTCACCCCTCCACTTT
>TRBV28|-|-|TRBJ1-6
CASSWQQGKGNSPLHF
TGTGCCAGCAGTTGGCAGCAGGGGAAGGGGAATTCACCCCTCCACTTT
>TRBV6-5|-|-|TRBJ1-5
CASSYKSNQPQHF
TGTGCCAGCAGTTACAAATCTAATCAGCCCCAGCATTTT
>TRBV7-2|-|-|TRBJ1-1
CASSWGHEAFF
TGTGCCAGCAGCTGGGGACACGAAGCTTTCTTT
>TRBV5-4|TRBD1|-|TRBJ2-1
CASSRDSSTYNEQFF
TGTGCCAGCAGCCGGGACAGCAGCACCTACAATGAGCAGTTCTTC
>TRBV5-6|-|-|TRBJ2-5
CASSFRQGQETQYF
TGTGCCAGCAGCTTTAGGCAGGGTCAAGAGACCCAGTACTTC
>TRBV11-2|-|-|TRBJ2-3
CASSSRVDTQYF
TGTGCCAGCAGCTCCAGGGTGGATACGCAGTATTTT
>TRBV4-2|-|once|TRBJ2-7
CASSQGVGDLQRSYEQYF
TGTGCCAGCAGCCAAGGCGTGGGGGACCTTCAACGCTCCTACGAGCAGTACTTC
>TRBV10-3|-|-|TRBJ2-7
CAISEVPDSYEQYF
TGTGCCATCAGTGAGGTCCCAGATTCCTACGAGCAGTACTTC
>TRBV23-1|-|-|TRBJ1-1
CARGTAGTEAFF
TGCGCCAGAGGGACGGCGGGGACTGAAGCTTTCTTT
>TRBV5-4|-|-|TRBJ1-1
CASSLTAGMTGTEAFF
TGTGCCAGCAGCTTGACCGCAGGGATGACGGGAACTGAAGCTTTCTTT
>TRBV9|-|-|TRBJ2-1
CASSPRGGGSYNEQFF
TGTGCCAGCAGCCCTCGGGGCGGAGGCTCCTACAATGAGCAGTTCTTC
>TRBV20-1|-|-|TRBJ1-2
CSAKGGGGYTF
TGCAGTGCTAAAGGAGGGGGTGGCTACACCTTC
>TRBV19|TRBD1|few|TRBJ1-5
CASSIGDRGQPQHF
TGTGCCAGTAGTATTGGGGACAGAGGCCAGCCCCAGCATTTT
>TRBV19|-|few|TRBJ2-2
CASSIGIGELFF
TGTGCCAGTAGTATTGGTATAGGGGAGCTGTTTTTT
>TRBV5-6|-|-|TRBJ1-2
CASSSTFSYGYTF
TGTGCCAGCAGCTCCACATTTTCCTATGGCTACACCTTC
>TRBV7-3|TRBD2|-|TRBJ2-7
CASSRLSGESYEQYF
TGTGCCAGCAGCCGCCTGAGCGGGGAGTCCTACGAGCAGTACTTC
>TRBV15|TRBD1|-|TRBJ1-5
CATSSATGGYQPQHF
TGTGCCACCAGCAGCGCGACAGGGGGGTATCAGCCCCAGCATTTT
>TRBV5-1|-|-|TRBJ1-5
CASSLWGGEQPQHF
TGCGCCAGCAGCCTGTGGGGGGGAGAGCAGCCCCAGCATTTT
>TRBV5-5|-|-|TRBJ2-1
CASSVAGGGGVNEQFF
TGTGCCAGCAGCGTTGCCGGGGGAGGCGGGGTTAATGAGCAGTTCTTC
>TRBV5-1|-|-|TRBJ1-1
CASSLKITAEAFF
TGCGCCAGCAGCTTGAAAATAACAGCTGAAGCTTTCTTT
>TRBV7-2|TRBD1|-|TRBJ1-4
CASSLAGGGEKLFF
TGTGCCAGCAGCTTGGCAGGGGGCGGTGAAAAACTGTTTTTT
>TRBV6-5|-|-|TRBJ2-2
CASKPRKSGELFF
TGTGCCAGCAAGCCCCGAAAATCCGGGGAGCTGTTTTTT
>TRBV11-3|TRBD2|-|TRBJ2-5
CASSLELARVETQYF
TGTGCCAGCAGCTTAGAACTAGCGCGAGTAGAGACCCAGTACTTC
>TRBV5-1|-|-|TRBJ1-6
CASSLDSSSYNSPLHF
TGCGCCAGCAGCTTGGACTCCAGCTCCTATAATTCACCCCTCCACTTT
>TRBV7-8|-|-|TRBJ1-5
CASSTRGGRGSNQPQHF
TGTGCCAGCAGCACAAGGGGTGGCAGGGGAAGCAATCAGCCCCAGCATTTT